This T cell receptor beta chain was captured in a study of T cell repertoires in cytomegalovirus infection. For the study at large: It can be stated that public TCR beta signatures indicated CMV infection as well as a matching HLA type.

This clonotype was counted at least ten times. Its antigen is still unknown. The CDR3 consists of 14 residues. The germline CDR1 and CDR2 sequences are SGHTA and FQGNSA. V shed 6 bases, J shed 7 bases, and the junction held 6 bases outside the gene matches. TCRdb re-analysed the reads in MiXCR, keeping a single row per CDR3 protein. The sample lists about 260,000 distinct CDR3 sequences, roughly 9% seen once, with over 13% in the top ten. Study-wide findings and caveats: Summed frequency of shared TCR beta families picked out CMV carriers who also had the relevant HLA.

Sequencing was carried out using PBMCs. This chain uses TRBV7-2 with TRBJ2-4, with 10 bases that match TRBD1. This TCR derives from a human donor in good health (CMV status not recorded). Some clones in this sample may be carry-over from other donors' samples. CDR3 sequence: CASRLRQGANIQYF. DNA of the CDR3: TGTGCCAGCAGACTAAGACAGGGGGCGAACATTCAGTACTTC. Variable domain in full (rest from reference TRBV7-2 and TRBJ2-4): GAGVSQSPSNKVTEKGKDVELRCDPISGHTALYWYRQSLGQGLEFLIYFQGNSAPDKSGLPSDRFSAERTGGSVSTLTIQRTQQEDSAVYLCASRLRQGANIQYFGAGTRLSVL.